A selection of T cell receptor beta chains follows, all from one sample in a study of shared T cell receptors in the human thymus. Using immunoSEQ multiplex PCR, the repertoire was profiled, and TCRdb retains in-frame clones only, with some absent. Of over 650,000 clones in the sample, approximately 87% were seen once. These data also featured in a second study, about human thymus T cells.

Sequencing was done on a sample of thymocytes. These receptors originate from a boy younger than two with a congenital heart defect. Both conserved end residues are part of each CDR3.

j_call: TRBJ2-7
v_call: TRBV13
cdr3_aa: CASSPGGPSSYEQYF

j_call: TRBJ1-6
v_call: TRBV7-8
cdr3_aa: CASTESQDSPLHF

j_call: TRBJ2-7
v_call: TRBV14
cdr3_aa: CASSQDGGLPYEQYF

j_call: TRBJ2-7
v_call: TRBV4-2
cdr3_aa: CASSQGVVSTRQNEQYF

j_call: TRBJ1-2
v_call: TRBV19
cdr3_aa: CASRPDRENYGYTF

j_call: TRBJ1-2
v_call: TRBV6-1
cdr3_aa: CASSDNRDGYTF

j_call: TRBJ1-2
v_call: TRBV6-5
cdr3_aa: CASRQGALGYGYTF

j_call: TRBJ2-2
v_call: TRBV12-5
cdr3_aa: CASGLVGRERVWAGELFF

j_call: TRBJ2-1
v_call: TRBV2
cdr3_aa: CASHRDRRDHEQFF

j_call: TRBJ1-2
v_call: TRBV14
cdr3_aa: CASSRNSYYGYTF

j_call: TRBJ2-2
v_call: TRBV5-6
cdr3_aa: CASSHSSGTSNTGELFF

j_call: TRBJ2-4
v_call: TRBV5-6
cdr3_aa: CASSLPTSGGAWDKNIQYF

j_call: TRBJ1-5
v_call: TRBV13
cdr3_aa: CASSRRGTRSNQPQHF

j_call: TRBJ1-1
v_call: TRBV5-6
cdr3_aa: CASSLQGAWTEAFF

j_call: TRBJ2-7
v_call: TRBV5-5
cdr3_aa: CASSLLVRTGKYPPAAEQYF

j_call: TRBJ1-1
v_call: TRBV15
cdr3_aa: CATSRDWLVDTEAFF

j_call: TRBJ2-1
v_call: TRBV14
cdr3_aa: CASSQEVPAGGPNPLTQFF

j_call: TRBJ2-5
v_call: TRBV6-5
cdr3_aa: CASSSRLAETQYF

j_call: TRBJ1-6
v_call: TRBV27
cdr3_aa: CASSPTMGTLHF

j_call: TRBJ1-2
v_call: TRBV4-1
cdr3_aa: CASSQPGQGYYGYTF

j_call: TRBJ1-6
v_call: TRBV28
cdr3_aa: CASTDDSTNYNSPLHF

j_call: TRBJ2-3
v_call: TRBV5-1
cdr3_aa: CASSSWGLADITDTQYF

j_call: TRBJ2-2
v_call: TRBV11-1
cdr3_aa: CASSLAGTTNTGELFF

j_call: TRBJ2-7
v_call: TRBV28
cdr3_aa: CASSLPGQYSYEQYF

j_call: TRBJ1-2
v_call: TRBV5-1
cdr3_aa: CASSLVAGGGYTF